The clone carrying this TCR beta chain was picked up a small number of times. The data were obtained in a study of blood T cell repertoires in COVID-19. The CDR3 covers 15 residues. V was clipped by 1 base and J by 6 bases, with 15 bases between them. Looked up from germline, CDR1 is LNHNV and CDR2 is YYDKDF (reference sequence). Only in-frame clones appear in the TCRdb table, and some are missing; sequencing was by immunoSEQ multiplex PCR. Altogether some 340,000 clones are present, around 85% being singletons, with the ten largest covering 3.5% to 4%. Source material: peripheral blood. V and J are TRBV15 and TRBJ1-2, with a possible D match to TRBD1 (6 bases). The clonotype was recovered from a woman between 18 and 29 years old with acute or convalescent COVID-19. The CDR3 region has the DNA TGTGCCACCAGCAGAGGGAACAGGGTTATGGATGGCTACACCTTC. Protein product: CATSRGNRVMDGYTF.